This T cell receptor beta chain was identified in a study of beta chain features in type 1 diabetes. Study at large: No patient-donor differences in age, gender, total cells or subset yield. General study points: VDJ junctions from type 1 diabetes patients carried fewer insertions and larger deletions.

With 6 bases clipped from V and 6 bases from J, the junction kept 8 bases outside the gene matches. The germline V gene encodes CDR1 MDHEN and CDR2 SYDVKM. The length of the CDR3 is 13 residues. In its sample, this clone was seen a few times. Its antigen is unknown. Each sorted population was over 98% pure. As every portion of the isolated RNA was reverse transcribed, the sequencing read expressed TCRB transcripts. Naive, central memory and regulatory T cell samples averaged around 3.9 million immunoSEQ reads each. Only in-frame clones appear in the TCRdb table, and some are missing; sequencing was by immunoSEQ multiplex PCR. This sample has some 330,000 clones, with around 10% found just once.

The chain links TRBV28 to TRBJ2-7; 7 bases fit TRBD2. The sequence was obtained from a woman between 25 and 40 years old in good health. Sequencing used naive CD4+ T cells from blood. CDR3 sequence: CASRGGSRREQYF. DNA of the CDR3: TGTGCCAGCAGGGGCGGGAGTCGGCGCGAGCAGTACTTC.